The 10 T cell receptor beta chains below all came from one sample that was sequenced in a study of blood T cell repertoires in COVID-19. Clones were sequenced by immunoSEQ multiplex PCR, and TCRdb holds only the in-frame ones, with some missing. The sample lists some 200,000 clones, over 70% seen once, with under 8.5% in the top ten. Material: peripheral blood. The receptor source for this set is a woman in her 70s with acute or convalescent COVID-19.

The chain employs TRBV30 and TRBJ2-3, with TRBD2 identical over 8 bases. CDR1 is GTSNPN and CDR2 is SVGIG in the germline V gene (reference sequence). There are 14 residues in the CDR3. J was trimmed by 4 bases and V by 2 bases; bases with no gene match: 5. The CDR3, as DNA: TGTGCCTGGAGTAACGGGGGGGCCTCAGATACGCAGTATTTT. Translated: CAWSNGGASDTQYF.

The CDR3: CASSGPRQGSTYNEQFF. In DNA, the CDR3 is TGTGCCAGCAGCGGACCTCGACAGGGTTCGACCTACAATGAGCAGTTCTTC. The chain carries TRBV5-8 and TRBJ2-1, with TRBD1 matching over 7 bases. Losses at the gene ends were 4 bases for V and 2 bases for J; bases not matched to a gene: 12. This CDR3 is 17 amino acids long. Per the germline V gene, CDR1 is SGHTS and CDR2 is YDEGEE. The variable domain in full, with the rest retrieved from reference TRBV5-8 and TRBJ2-1, is EAGVTQSPTHLIKTRGQQATLRCSPISGHTSVYWYQQALGLGLQFLLWYDEGEERNRGNFPPRFSGRQFPNYSSELNVNALELEDSALYLCASSGPRQGSTYNEQFFGPGTRLTVL.

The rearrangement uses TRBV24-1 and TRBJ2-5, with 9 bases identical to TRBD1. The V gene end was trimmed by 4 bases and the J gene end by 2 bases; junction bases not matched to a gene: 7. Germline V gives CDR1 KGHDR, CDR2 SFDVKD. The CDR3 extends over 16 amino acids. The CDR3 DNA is TGTGCCACCAGTGAGACCCGGGACAGGGCTCAAGAGACCCAGTACTTC. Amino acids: CATSETRDRAQETQYF.

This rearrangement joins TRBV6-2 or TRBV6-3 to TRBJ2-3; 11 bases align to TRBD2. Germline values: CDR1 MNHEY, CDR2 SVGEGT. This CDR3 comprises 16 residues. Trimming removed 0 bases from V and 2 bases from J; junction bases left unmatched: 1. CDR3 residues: CASSYSTSGDTDTQYF. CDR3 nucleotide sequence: TGTGCCAGCAGTTACTCGACTAGCGGGGACACAGATACGCAGTATTTT.

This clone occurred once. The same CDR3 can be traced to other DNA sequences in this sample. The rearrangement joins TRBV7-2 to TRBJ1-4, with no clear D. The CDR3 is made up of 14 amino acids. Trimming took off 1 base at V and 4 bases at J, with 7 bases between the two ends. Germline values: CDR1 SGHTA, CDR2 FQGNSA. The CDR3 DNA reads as TGTGCCAGCAGCTTAGGACAACTTAATGAAAAACTGTTTTTT. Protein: CASSLGQLNEKLFF.

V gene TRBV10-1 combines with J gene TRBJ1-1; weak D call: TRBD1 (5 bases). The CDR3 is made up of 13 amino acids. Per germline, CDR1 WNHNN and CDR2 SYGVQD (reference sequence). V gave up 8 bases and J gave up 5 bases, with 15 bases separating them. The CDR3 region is CASSPDTSTEAFF. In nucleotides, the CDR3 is TGCGCCAGCTCGCCGGACACCTCGACTGAAGCTTTCTTT.

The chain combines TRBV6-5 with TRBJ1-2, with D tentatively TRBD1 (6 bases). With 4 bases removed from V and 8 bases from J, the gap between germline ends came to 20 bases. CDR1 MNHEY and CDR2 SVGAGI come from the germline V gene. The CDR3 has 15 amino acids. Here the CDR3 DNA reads TGTGCCAGCAGTTTCGCCATTAAGGGGGGGGGCGGCTACACCTTC. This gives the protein CASSFAIKGGGGYTF.

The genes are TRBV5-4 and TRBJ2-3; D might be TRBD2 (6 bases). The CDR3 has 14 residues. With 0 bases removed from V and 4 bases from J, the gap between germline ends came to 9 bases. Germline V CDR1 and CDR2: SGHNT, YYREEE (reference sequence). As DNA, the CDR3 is TGTGCCAGCAGCTTGGCCGGGGGTGCAGATACGCAGTATTTT. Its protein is CASSLAGGADTQYF.

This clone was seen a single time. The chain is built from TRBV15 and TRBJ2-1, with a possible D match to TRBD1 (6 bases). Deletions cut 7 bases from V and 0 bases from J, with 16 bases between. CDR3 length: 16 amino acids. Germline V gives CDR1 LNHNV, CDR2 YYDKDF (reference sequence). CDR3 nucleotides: TGTGCCACCAAATCGGTGGGCAGGGGCTCCTACAATGAGCAGTTCTTC. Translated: CATKSVGRGSYNEQFF.

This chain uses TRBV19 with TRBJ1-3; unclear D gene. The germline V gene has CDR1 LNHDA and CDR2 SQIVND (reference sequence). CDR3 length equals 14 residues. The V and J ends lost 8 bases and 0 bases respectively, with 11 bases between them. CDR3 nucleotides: TGTGCCAGTGGTCGAGGGAGCTCTGGAAACACCATATATTTT. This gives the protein CASGRGSSGNTIYF.